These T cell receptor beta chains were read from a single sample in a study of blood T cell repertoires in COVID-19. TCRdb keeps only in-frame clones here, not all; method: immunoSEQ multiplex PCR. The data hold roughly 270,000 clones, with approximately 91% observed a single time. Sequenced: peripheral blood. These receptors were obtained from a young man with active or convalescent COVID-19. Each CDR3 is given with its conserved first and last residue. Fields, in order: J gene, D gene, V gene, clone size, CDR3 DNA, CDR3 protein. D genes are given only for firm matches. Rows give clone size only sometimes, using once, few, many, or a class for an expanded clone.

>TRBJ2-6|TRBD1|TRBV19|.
TGTGCCAGTAGTTCGACAGGGGGCTCTGGGGCCAACGTCCTGACTTTC
CASSSTGGSGANVLTF
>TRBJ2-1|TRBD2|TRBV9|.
TGTGCCAGCAGCGCGGACCCGCCCGGGACTAGCGGGGGGGCCCCGGTCAATGAGCAGTTCTTC
CASSADPPGTSGGAPVNEQFF
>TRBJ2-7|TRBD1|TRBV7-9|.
TGTGCCAGCAGCGGTGTGGGACAGGGGAACCACGAGCAGTACTTC
CASSGVGQGNHEQYF
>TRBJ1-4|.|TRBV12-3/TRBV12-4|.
TGTGCCAGCAGTTGGGGGGAGCGTGAAAAACTGTTTTTT
CASSWGEREKLFF
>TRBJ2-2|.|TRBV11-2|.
TGTGCCAGCAGCTTAGCGTTAGCAGGGCACACCGGGGAGCTGTTTTTT
CASSLALAGHTGELFF
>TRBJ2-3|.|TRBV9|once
TGTGCCAGCAGCGCTTACGGGGGGCAAGCAGATACGCAGTATTTT
CASSAYGGQADTQYF
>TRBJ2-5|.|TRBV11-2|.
TGTGCCAGCAGCTTTGGGGGGGGGCCTTTAGAGACCCAGTACTTC
CASSFGGGPLETQYF
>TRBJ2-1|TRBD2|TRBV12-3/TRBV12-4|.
TGTGCCAGCAATAGCGGGGCTAGAAATGAGCAGTTCTTC
CASNSGARNEQFF
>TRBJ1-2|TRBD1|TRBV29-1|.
TGCAGCGTTGCGGGGGGACAGGGGGCGCTTGGCTACACCTTC
CSVAGGQGALGYTF
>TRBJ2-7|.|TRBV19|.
TGTGCCAGTAGTATAGATCTCGGTTCCACCTACGAGCAGTACTTC
CASSIDLGSTYEQYF
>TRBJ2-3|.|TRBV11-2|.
TGTGCCAGCAGCTTATCCCAGAGCACAGATACGCAGTATTTT
CASSLSQSTDTQYF
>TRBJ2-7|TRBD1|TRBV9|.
TGTGCCAGCAGCTCCGAGGGGGGACAGGGGGCTCTCGACGAGCAGTACTTC
CASSSEGGQGALDEQYF
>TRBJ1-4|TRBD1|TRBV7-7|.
TGTGCCAGCAGCTCAGGACAGGGAGGTGAAAAACTGTTTTTT
CASSSGQGGEKLFF
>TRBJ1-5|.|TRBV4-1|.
TGCGCCAGCAGCCAAGAGCGGGCCAATCAGCCCCAGCATTTT
CASSQERANQPQHF
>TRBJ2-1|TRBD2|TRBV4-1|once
TGCGCCAGCAGCCAAAACTTAGCGGGGGGGCCTAGTAGTGAGCAGTTCTTC
CASSQNLAGGPSSEQFF
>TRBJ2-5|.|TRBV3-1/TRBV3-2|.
TGTGCCAGCAGCCAAGAGTACATACAAGAGACCCAGTACTTC
CASSQEYIQETQYF
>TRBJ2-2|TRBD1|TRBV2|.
TGTGCCAGCAGTGTATGGATGACGGACAGGGAAAACACCGGGGAGCTGTTTTTT
CASSVWMTDRENTGELFF
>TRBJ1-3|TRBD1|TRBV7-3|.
TGTGCCAGCAGCTTAACCGGGACAGGGGTTGGAAACACCATATATTTT
CASSLTGTGVGNTIYF
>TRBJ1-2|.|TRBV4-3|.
TGCGCCAGCAGCCAAGAAGAGTACCGAACTAACTATGGCTACACCTTC
CASSQEEYRTNYGYTF
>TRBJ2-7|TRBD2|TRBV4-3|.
TGCGCCAGCAGCCCTGGGCGGGGGGCCACCTACGAGCAGTACTTC
CASSPGRGATYEQYF
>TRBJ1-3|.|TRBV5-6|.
TGTGCCAGCAGCTTGGCTGTTCGGGGGGCGTTCTCTGGAAACACCATATATTTT
CASSLAVRGAFSGNTIYF
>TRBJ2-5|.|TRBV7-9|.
TGTGCCAGCAGCTTATCCGGACTGGGAGAGGAGACCCAGTACTTC
CASSLSGLGEETQYF
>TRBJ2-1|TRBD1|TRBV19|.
TGTGCCAGTAGACCCCACAGGGGAAAGTCCTACAATGAGCAGTTCTTC
CASRPHRGKSYNEQFF
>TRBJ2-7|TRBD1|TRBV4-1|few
TGCGCCAGCAGCCAGGGGACAGGGTCTATGGACGAGCAGTACTTC
CASSQGTGSMDEQYF
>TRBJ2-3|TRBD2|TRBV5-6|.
TGTGCCAGCAGCTTGTCTAGCGGGGGCACAGATACGCAGTATTTT
CASSLSSGGTDTQYF
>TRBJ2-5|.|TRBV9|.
TGTGCCAGCAGCCCCCCCGGGACTGCCGGAGAGACCCAGTACTTC
CASSPPGTAGETQYF
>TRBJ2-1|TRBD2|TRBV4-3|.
TGCGCCAGCAGCCAGGGGAGCGGGGGGAGGGCCCTCTACAATGAGCAGTTCTTC
CASSQGSGGRALYNEQFF
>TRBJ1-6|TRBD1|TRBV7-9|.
TGTGCCAGCAGCTACACAGGGGATTTCTATAATTCACCCCTCCACTTT
CASSYTGDFYNSPLHF
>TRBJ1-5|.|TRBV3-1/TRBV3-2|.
TGTGCCAGCAGCCAAGGGGGCGTTGGCAATCAGCCCCAGCATTTT
CASSQGGVGNQPQHF
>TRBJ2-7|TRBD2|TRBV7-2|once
TGTGCCAGCAGTACAAAAACACTAGCGGGGGGGCGTACCTACGAGCAGTACTTC
CASSTKTLAGGRTYEQYF
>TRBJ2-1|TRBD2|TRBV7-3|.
TGTGCCAGCAGCCTGGGACTAGCGGGGTCTCTCTGGGGCAATGAGCAGTTCTTC
CASSLGLAGSLWGNEQFF
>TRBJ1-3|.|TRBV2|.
TGTGCCAGCAGTGAAGGCAGGGGCCACTCTGGAAACACCATATATTTT
CASSEGRGHSGNTIYF
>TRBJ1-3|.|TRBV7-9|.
TGTGCCAGCAGCTCACAGGCGAAGGGAAACACCATATATTTT
CASSSQAKGNTIYF
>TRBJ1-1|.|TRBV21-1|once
TGTGCCAGCAGCCCTCGCCGACAGGAGAACACTGAAGCTTTCTTT
CASSPRRQENTEAFF
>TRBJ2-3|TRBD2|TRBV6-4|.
TGTGCCAGCAGCCCCCGACTAGCGGGGGGAGATACGCAGTATTTT
CASSPRLAGGDTQYF
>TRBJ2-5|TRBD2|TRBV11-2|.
TGTGCCAGCAGCTTAGAATGGCGGGGGGGCCGTGAGACCCAGTACTTC
CASSLEWRGGRETQYF
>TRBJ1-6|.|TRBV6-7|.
TGTGCAACTCTTCCCGCAGACTACTATAATTCACCCCTCCACTTT
CATLPADYYNSPLHF
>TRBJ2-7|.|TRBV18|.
TGTGCCAGCTCACCACGGGCAGCCGAACCCTACGAGCAGTACTTC
CASSPRAAEPYEQYF
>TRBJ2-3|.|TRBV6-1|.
TGTGCCAGCAGTGACGAGGGGGGGCCATTGGGTACGCAGTATTTT
CASSDEGGPLGTQYF
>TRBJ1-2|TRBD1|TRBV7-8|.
TGTGCCAGCAGCCCAGACAGGGGGCGGCCCGCCTACACCTTC
CASSPDRGRPAYTF
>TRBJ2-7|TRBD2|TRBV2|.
TGTGCCAGCAGTTACAGCGGGGGGAACGCCTACGAGCAGTACTTC
CASSYSGGNAYEQYF
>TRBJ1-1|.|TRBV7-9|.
TGTGCCAGCAGCCCAATAACGCAGCGGCGTAACGGTGAAGCTTTCTTT
CASSPITQRRNGEAFF
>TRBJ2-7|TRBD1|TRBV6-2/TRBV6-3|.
TGTGCCAGCAGTGACCCGGGACAGGGTAGACGCGAGCAGTACTTC
CASSDPGQGRREQYF
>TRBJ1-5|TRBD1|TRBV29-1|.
TGCAGCGTCGGACAGGGGCTCAATCAGCCCCAGCATTTT
CSVGQGLNQPQHF
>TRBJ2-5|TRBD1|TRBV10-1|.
TGCGCCAGCAGTGAGTCGCAACCGGGACAGCAAGAGACCCAGTACTTC
CASSESQPGQQETQYF
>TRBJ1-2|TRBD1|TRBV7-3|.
TGTGCCAGCAGCGAACAGGGGGGTGATGGCTACACCTTC
CASSEQGGDGYTF
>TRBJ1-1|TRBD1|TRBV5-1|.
TGCGCCAGCAGCATTGACAGGGGCTTGACTGAAGCTTTCTTT
CASSIDRGLTEAFF
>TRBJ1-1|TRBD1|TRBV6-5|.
TGTGCCAGCAGTTACATGACAGGGGTGAACACTGAAGCTTTCTTT
CASSYMTGVNTEAFF
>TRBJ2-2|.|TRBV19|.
TGTGCCAGTAGTATTTCCCGCAGAAACACCGGGGAGCTGTTTTTT
CASSISRRNTGELFF
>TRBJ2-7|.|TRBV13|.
TGTGCCAGCAGCTTAGGCCTCAACCCTCGAGACGAGCAGTACTTC
CASSLGLNPRDEQYF
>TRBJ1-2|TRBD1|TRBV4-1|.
TGCGCCAGCAGCCTCTCCCGGGACAGTCGGTATGGCTACACCTTC
CASSLSRDSRYGYTF
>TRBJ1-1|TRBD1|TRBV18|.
TGTGCCAGCTCACCCGTAGGGACAGGGACGAACACTGAAGCTTTCTTT
CASSPVGTGTNTEAFF